Included here is one TCR beta chain sequence, with context. Its target is not known. This specimen belongs to a study of cytomegalovirus exposure and HLA in healthy donors. Study summary: Drawn from HLA-typed donors, about 85 million unique TCRs were held in an early data release. Study observations and caveats: Accurate HLA-A and HLA-B prediction from TCR beta sequences was reported for most subjects. In a later analysis, TCR beta V- and J-gene trimming showed a link to a missense DCLRE1C variant. Because they were indistinguishable, some V segments, including TRBV6-2 and TRBV6-3, were excluded.

Primers included in the PCR were 60 Vbeta and 13 Jbeta primers. Some clones are missing from TCRdb's copy, which holds only in-frame ones; the method was immunoSEQ multiplex PCR. The table shows fewer than 250,000 clones, with around 80% occurring only once. V shed 1 base and J 4 bases; nucleotides not matched to a gene: 2. CDR1 is SGHTA, CDR2 FQGNSA, per germline. The CDR3 consists of 15 residues. The source of this sequence is a man aged 18-30 years in good health and CMV-seronegative. The sequenced material came from PBMCs. The rearrangement uses TRBV7-2 and TRBJ2-1; 9 nucleotides match TRBD2. The CDR3 nucleotides are TGTGCCAGCAGCTTAGGCGGGGGGGCTTACAATGAGCAGTTCTTC. It codes for CASSLGGGAYNEQFF. The full variable domain, completed using reference TRBV7-2 and TRBJ2-1, is GAGVSQSPSNKVTEKGKDVELRCDPISGHTALYWYRQSLGQGLEFLIYFQGNSAPDKSGLPSDRFSAERTGGSVSTLTIQRTQQEDSAVYLCASSLGGGAYNEQFFGPGTRLTVL.